This T cell receptor (beta chain) was sequenced during a study of cytomegalovirus exposure and HLA in healthy donors. Study-wide points: Both high specificity and high sensitivity reportedly marked the classifier's diagnosis of cytomegalovirus status. An assumption of roughly uniform sequencing depth across donors underlay the presence/absence analyses.

J gave up 6 bases and V 5 bases, and 6 bases lay outside the gene matches. The CDR3 has 13 amino acids. Germline V gene data show CDR1 as LNHDA and CDR2 as SQIVND (reference sequence). Of note for this clone: Its antigen is unidentified.

PCR amplification relied on 60 Vbeta primers (plus 13 Jbeta primers). Per the original data handling: In a later analysis, the count reached 80 million or so unique TCR beta chains, with about 12 million shared. The table came from immunoSEQ multiplex PCR; TCRdb's copy has only in-frame clones and leaves some out. D and trimming were read from the DNA, whereas the V and J calls and clone size are those reported in that table. This sample has about 110,000 clones, with around 74% found just once. The chain couples TRBV19 to TRBJ1-2, with 7 bases lining up with TRBD1. The specimen sequenced was PBMCs. This receptor was taken from a man aged 30 to 39 in good health and CMV-seropositive. Here the CDR3 reads CASSPTGWNGYTF. In nucleotides, the CDR3 is TGTGCCAGTAGTCCGACAGGGTGGAATGGCTACACCTTC.